Sequencing of this T cell receptor (beta chain) was carried out in a study of Graves' ophthalmopathy and Graves' hyperthyroidism. Germline V CDR1 and CDR2: SGHRS, YFSETQ. V was shortened by 3 bases and J by 1 base, with 7 bases between the two germline ends. This CDR3 spans 14 amino acids. This clonotype was counted at least ten times. Amplification of the TCR beta CDR3 regions used RNA transcripts (as template). Second-round multiplex PCR came after first-round RT-PCR with HTBI primers. TCRdb re-called the multiplex PCR reads through MiXCR, storing one row per CDR3 protein. The sample has hundreds of thousands of distinct CDR3 sequences, more than 40% seen once.

The sequence was obtained from an adult man with Graves' ophthalmopathy. Sample: peripheral blood. V usage is TRBV5-1 and J usage is TRBJ2-2; no firm D call. CDR3 sequence: CASSSMGNTGELFF. The CDR3 DNA sequence: TGCGCCAGCAGCTCGATGGGGAACACCGGGGAGCTGTTTTTT.